This T cell receptor (beta chain) was sequenced for a study of beta chain features in type 1 diabetes. Study-wide points: Moderately but significantly shorter TCRB CDR3s were found in Type 1 diabetes patients in all four CD4+ subsets.

Of note for this clone: Its antigen remains unknown.

Trimming left V 0 bases short and J 6 bases short, with 15 bases between. The germline V gene has CDR1 SGDLS and CDR2 YYNGEE. This CDR3 is 15 amino acids long. Sequenced material consisted of expressed TCRB transcripts (all of the isolated RNA was reverse transcribed). The repertoire was sequenced with immunoSEQ multiplex PCR; TCRdb's copy has only in-frame clones and lacks some. The table records 120,000 or so clones, roughly 17% of them present only once. The chain recombines TRBV9 with TRBJ1-2; possible D gene TRBD1, 6 bases. The material sequenced was central memory CD4+ T cells from blood. The TCR comes from a man in his late teens or twenties with type 1 diabetes. The DNA for the CDR3 is TGTGCCAGCAGCGTAGAAGGCAGGGGTAGAGATGGCTACACCTTC. Residues: CASSVEGRGRDGYTF.